The next 20 T cell receptor beta chains were all read from a single sample in a study of lymphopenia after photon versus proton radiotherapy. Clones were sequenced by immunoSEQ multiplex PCR, and TCRdb holds only the in-frame ones, with some missing. The sample records about 39,000 clones, about 93% being singletons. Sequenced here: peripheral blood, sampled from a patient treated with photon-based radiotherapy. These receptors all come from a man between 60 and 75 years old with cholangiocarcinoma.

V gene TRBV9 combines with J gene TRBJ2-3; possibly TRBD1 for D (5 bases). The length of the CDR3 is 15 residues. V was pared by 4 bases and J by 0 bases, with 12 bases between. From germline, CDR1 is SGDLS and CDR2 YYNGEE. The DNA for the CDR3 is TGTGCCAGCAGCAGGACATCTCCTAGCACAGATACGCAGTATTTT. Amino acids: CASSRTSPSTDTQYF.

The chain has TRBV16 and TRBJ2-7; the D is unclear. From germline, CDR1 is KGHSY and CDR2 FQNENV. The CDR3 extends over 15 amino acids. V was pared by 1 base and J by 3 bases, with 13 bases between. CDR3 in DNA: TGTGCCAGCAGCCAATTTGTGTCAGGTAACTACGAGCAGTACTTC. Encoded protein: CASSQFVSGNYEQYF.

The V gene is TRBV6-5, the J gene TRBJ1-5; 7 bases map to TRBD1. The junction had 3 bases not matched to a gene; V was cut back by 2 bases and J by 5 bases. This CDR3 has 14 amino acids. Germline loops: CDR1 MNHEY, CDR2 SVGAGI. The CDR3 is CASSYHRGDQPQHF. The CDR3 DNA reads TGTGCCAGCAGTTACCACAGGGGAGATCAGCCCCAGCATTTT.

The J gene is TRBJ2-2, the V gene TRBV6-5, with D perhaps TRBD1 (5 bases). Germline V gives CDR1 MNHEY, CDR2 SVGAGI. Between the trimmed V and J ends, which lost 4 bases and 7 bases, there was a span of 13 bases. The CDR3 contains 14 residues. The CDR3 DNA is TGTGCCAGCAGTTTCCGACGACAGAACGGGGAGCTGTTTTTT. It translates to CASSFRRQNGELFF.

This rearrangement joins TRBV10-3 to TRBJ1-2, with D perhaps TRBD1 (6 bases). V was trimmed by 3 bases and J by 4 bases, leaving 12 bases between them. The CDR3 covers 14 residues. Germline lookup yields CDR1 ENHRY and CDR2 SYGVKD. CDR3 in DNA: TGTGCCATCAGTGACGGGGGCGCGAGCTATGGCTACACCTTC. Protein: CAISDGGASYGYTF.

The chain uses TRBV19 and TRBJ1-1, with 8 nucleotides matching TRBD1. The CDR3 has 15 residues. Unmatched junction bases numbered 8, after V lost 7 bases and J lost 1 base. Germline-derived CDR1 and CDR2 are LNHDA and SQIVND (reference sequence). The CDR3 DNA follows: TGTGCCAGTACCTGGGGACAGGACGCGAACACTGAAGCTTTCTTT. Encoded protein: CASTWGQDANTEAFF.

The J gene is TRBJ2-7, the V gene TRBV6-1; 8 nucleotides align to TRBD2. The CDR3 runs to 14 residues. V trimming: 4 bases; J trimming: 7 bases; junction bases outside the gene matches: 9. CDR1 MNHNS and CDR2 SASEGT come from the germline V gene. The CDR3 DNA follows: TGTGCCAGCAGTGCGACGGGGGGGCCGGAGGAGCAGTACTTC. It is translated as CASSATGGPEEQYF.

The chain links TRBV11-2 to TRBJ1-1, with D perhaps TRBD1 (5 bases). The germline V and J ends were trimmed by 5 bases and 0 bases, with 25 bases remaining between them. Germline V gene lookup returns CDR1 SGHAT and CDR2 FQNNGV. The CDR3 contains 19 residues. DNA for the CDR3: TGTGCCAGCAGCCTTAGATGGAACAGGCCAGACCCTATGAACACTGAAGCTTTCTTT. Translating it yields CASSLRWNRPDPMNTEAFF.

This clone was counted once. V and J are TRBV5-1 and TRBJ2-5, with 7 bases fitting TRBD1. The germline CDR1 and CDR2 sequences are SGHRS and YFSETQ. This CDR3 contains 14 residues. The V gene end was trimmed by 3 bases and the J gene end by 4 bases; junction bases not matched to a gene: 6. The CDR3 loop reads CASSSGQVGETQYF. The CDR3 nucleotides read TGCGCCAGCAGCTCAGGACAGGTGGGAGAGACCCAGTACTTC.

The chain recombines TRBV28 with TRBJ2-3; the match to TRBD2 covers 11 bases. This CDR3 contains 16 residues. With 3 bases clipped from V and 1 base from J, the junction kept 3 bases outside the gene matches. Germline CDR1 MDHEN, CDR2 SYDVKM. Here the CDR3 DNA reads TGTGCCAGCAGTTTGTTGACTAGCGGGGGCACAGATACGCAGTATTTT. This codes for CASSLLTSGGTDTQYF.

The chain carries TRBV19 and TRBJ1-5; TRBD1 aligns across 11 bases. Per the germline V gene, CDR1 is LNHDA and CDR2 is SQIVND (reference sequence). The CDR3 sequence is 15 residues long. J gave up 6 bases and V 5 bases, and 6 bases lay outside the gene matches. This chain's CDR3 is CASSWDRGLGQPQHF. The CDR3 region has the DNA TGTGCCAGTAGTTGGGACAGGGGGTTAGGTCAGCCCCAGCATTTT.

V and J are TRBV5-6 and TRBJ1-1, with D perhaps TRBD1 (6 bases). This CDR3 is built from 17 residues. CDR1 is SGHDT and CDR2 is YYEEEE in the germline V gene. Between the trimmed V and J ends, which lost 4 bases and 0 bases, there was a span of 19 bases. CDR3 residues: CASSLKIQDRLNTEAFF. The DNA of the CDR3 is TGTGCCAGCAGCCTCAAAATTCAAGACAGGCTGAACACTGAAGCTTTCTTT.

The chain combines TRBV5-4 with TRBJ1-4, with a tentative D call TRBD1 (5 bases). The V end was cut by 3 bases, the J end by 2 bases, with 11 bases between. This CDR3 contains 15 residues. Per the germline V gene, CDR1 is SGHNT and CDR2 is YYREEE (reference sequence). DNA for the CDR3: TGTGCCAGCAGCTCGGCAGGGTTGACTAATGAAAAACTGTTTTTT. Its protein product is CASSSAGLTNEKLFF.

The V and J genes are TRBV14 and TRBJ1-5; no definite D call. V gave up 2 bases and J gave up 5 bases, with 7 bases separating them. CDR3 length: 13 amino acids. Germline CDR1 SGHDN, CDR2 FVKESK. CDR3 nucleotide sequence: TGTGCCAGCAGCCAATTTGAGGATCAGCCCCAGCATTTT. It translates to CASSQFEDQPQHF.

V gene TRBV28 combines with J gene TRBJ1-2; TRBD1 agrees at 7 bases. The CDR3 spans 14 residues. Looked up from germline, CDR1 is MDHEN and CDR2 is SYDVKM. J was trimmed by 0 bases and V by 9 bases; bases with no gene match: 7. The chain's CDR3 is CASTGTEANYGYTF. CDR3 bases: TGTGCCAGTACCGGGACAGAAGCTAACTATGGCTACACCTTC.

This chain links TRBV7-2 with TRBJ2-3; D gene ambiguous. The CDR3 is made up of 14 amino acids. The germline V and J ends were trimmed by 1 base and 3 bases, with 8 bases remaining between them. Per the germline V gene, CDR1 is SGHTA and CDR2 is FQGNSA. The CDR3 region is CASSLELVTDTQYF. The CDR3 coding sequence is TGTGCCAGCAGCTTAGAGCTGGTAACAGATACGCAGTATTTT.

This chain links TRBV7-2 with TRBJ2-3, with D possibly matching TRBD1 (5 bases). CDR3 length equals 14 residues. The ends were cut back, 5 bases at V and 2 bases at J, with 11 bases in the middle. Germline V gene data show CDR1 as SGHTA and CDR2 as FQGNSA. The CDR3, as DNA: TGTGCCAGCAGCAATAGACAGAACACAGATACGCAGTATTTT. This translates into CASSNRQNTDTQYF.

This clone was detected a few times. The J gene is TRBJ1-5, the V gene TRBV6-6; D remains unclear. The CDR3 is 13 residues long. The V gene's germline CDR1 is MNHNY and CDR2 SVGAGI (reference sequence). This chain's CDR3 is CATGGDSNQPQHF. CDR3 bases: TGTGCGACTGGCGGGGATAGCAATCAGCCCCAGCATTTT.

The rearrangement links TRBV7-9 to TRBJ2-5; 7 positions agree with TRBD2. The CDR3 runs to 15 residues. CDR1 and CDR2 from the germline V gene are SEHNR and FQNEAQ (reference sequence). The V segment lost 5 bases and the J segment 4 bases; nucleotides outside the gene matches: 10. The CDR3 DNA reads TGTGCCAGCAGCCCACTCGGGGGAGGGGCAGAGACCCAGTACTTC. Residues: CASSPLGGGAETQYF.

The V gene is TRBV15, the J gene TRBJ1-2; no clear D gene. Trimming pared 0 bases from V and 4 bases from J, leaving 18 bases between. Germline values: CDR1 LNHNV, CDR2 YYDKDF (reference sequence). The CDR3 length is 17 residues. The CDR3 nucleotides read TGTGCCACCAGCAGAGATTACGGGCCGGGTTCGCTCTATGGCTACACCTTC. Amino acid sequence: CATSRDYGPGSLYGYTF.